The 32 T cell receptor beta chains below come from one sample, sequenced in a study of HIV-infected patients and healthy controls. Alpha and beta constant-region primers primed reverse transcription of approximately 500 ng RNA. Alpha and beta chain libraries were made separately by chain-specific third strand synthesis with multiplexing indices. TCRdb fed the 5' RACE reads into MiXCR, producing one record per CDR3 protein. The sample has just over 15,000 distinct CDR3 sequences; 7% are singletons. Whole blood was used without fractionation, so all unsorted peripheral T cells were included. The sample comprised blood. The receptors shown here come from an adult in good health.

This clonotype was counted at least ten times. The chain employs TRBV12-3 or TRBV12-4 and TRBJ1-2; D gene unclear. Trimming shortened V by 3 bases and J by 8 bases, and 10 bases separated the two germline ends. The CDR3 runs to 12 residues. CDR3 amino acids: CASSLGGGGYTF. CDR3 DNA: TGTGCCAGCAGTTTGGGTGGTGGAGGCTACACCTTC.

This clonotype has ten or more counts. V and J are TRBV5-8 and TRBJ1-2; D uncertain. CDR1 SGHTS and CDR2 YDEGEE come from the germline V gene. There are 12 residues in the CDR3. Trimming pared 5 bases from V and 3 bases from J, leaving 8 bases between. In DNA form, the CDR3 reads TGTGCCAGCAGTTTCAAATACTATGGCTACACCTTC. Residues: CASSFKYYGYTF.

Ten or more counts support this clonotype. The V gene is TRBV30, the J gene TRBJ2-1; either TRBD1 or TRBD2 may supply D (6 bases each). V was pared by 0 bases and J by 7 bases, with 13 bases between. This CDR3 has 14 amino acids. The germline CDR1 and CDR2 sequences are GTSNPN and SVGIG (reference sequence). In DNA form, the CDR3 reads TGTGCCTGGAGTGTAAGCACAGGGAGGAATGAGCAGTTCTTC. It yields the protein CAWSVSTGRNEQFF.

The chain joins TRBV5-1 to TRBJ2-1, with 13 bases that match TRBD2. This CDR3 region has 16 residues. Per the germline V gene, CDR1 is SGHRS and CDR2 is YFSETQ. J lost 6 bases, V lost 3 bases, and 6 bases had no gene match. In nucleotides, the CDR3 is TGCGCCAGCAGCTCGGCAACTAGCGGGGGGGCCAATGAGCAGTTCTTC. It translates to CASSSATSGGANEQFF.

This clonotype showed up many times. The gene calls are TRBV4-2 and TRBJ1-1; D gene unclear. Per the germline V gene, CDR1 is LGHNA and CDR2 is YNFKEQ. The CDR3 runs 15 residues. V gave up 1 base and J gave up 1 base, with 10 bases separating them. The CDR3 here is CASSQGEMGNTEAFF. The DNA for the CDR3 is TGTGCCAGCAGCCAAGGGGAAATGGGGAACACTGAAGCTTTCTTT.

This clonotype came up many times. The rearrangement uses TRBV7-6 and TRBJ1-1; D ambiguous. This CDR3 region has 15 residues. V shed 0 bases and J shed 1 base, with 9 bases lying between them. Germline V CDR1 and CDR2: SGHVS, FNYEAQ. Written as DNA, the CDR3 is TGTGCCAGCAGCTTAGCAACTGCCAGGAACACTGAAGCTTTCTTT. Translating gives CASSLATARNTEAFF.

This clonotype was observed at least ten times. The chain couples TRBV18 to TRBJ1-1, with 9 nucleotides matching TRBD1. The V and J ends lost 3 bases and 3 bases, in that order; junction bases with no gene match: 5. The CDR3 runs to 15 residues. Germline lookup yields CDR1 KGHSH and CDR2 LQKENI. Written as DNA, the CDR3 is TGTGCCAGCTCACCTGGACAGGGGCAAGACACTGAAGCTTTCTTT. It encodes CASSPGQGQDTEAFF.

By share, this clonotype counts as medium-sized (0.01 to 0.1%). The chain employs TRBV7-2 and TRBJ2-3; D unclear. Germline V gene data show CDR1 as SGHTA and CDR2 as FQGNSA. The CDR3 is made up of 14 amino acids. V gave up 4 bases and J gave up 2 bases, with 10 bases separating them. CDR3 sequence reads: CASSSESFTDTQYF. The CDR3 nucleotides are TGTGCCAGCAGCTCCGAGAGTTTCACAGATACGCAGTATTTT.

The sample holds many counts of this clonotype. V usage is TRBV13 and J usage is TRBJ1-1; TRBD1 might be the D (5 bases). Trimming shortened V by 8 bases and J by 2 bases, and 30 bases separated the two germline ends. Per the germline V gene, CDR1 is PRHDT and CDR2 is FYEKMQ (reference sequence). The CDR3 extends over 19 amino acids. The CDR3 protein is CASSPHPSGPESGNTEAFF. The CDR3 DNA reads TGTGCCAGCTCGCCCCATCCGTCGGGGCCCGAGTCGGGTAACACTGAAGCTTTCTTT.

There are many counts of this clonotype. This rearrangement joins TRBV4-3 to TRBJ2-2, with D perhaps TRBD1 (6 bases). Trimming stripped 3 bases from V and 0 bases from J, with 11 bases between. CDR3 length: 16 amino acids. Germline CDR1 reads LGHNA; CDR2 reads YSLEER. The DNA for the CDR3 is TGCGCCAGCAGCCAGGGTGGGGGCGCGAACACCGGGGAGCTGTTTTTT. This encodes CASSQGGGANTGELFF.

The rearrangement uses TRBV20-1 and TRBJ2-7, with 7 bases that match TRBD2. The junction had 15 bases not matched to a gene; V was cut back by 6 bases and J by 7 bases. Per germline, CDR1 DFQATT and CDR2 SNEGSKA (reference sequence). This CDR3 spans 14 amino acids. CDR3: CSASPGRGAGEQYF. CDR3 nucleotide sequence: TGCAGTGCGTCGCCAGGGAGGGGAGCGGGGGAGCAGTACTTC.

This clonotype appeared many times. The chain employs TRBV6-6 and TRBJ2-3; D uncertain. The CDR3 covers 14 residues. Between the trimmed V and J ends, which lost 7 bases and 0 bases, there was a span of 11 bases. The germline V gene encodes CDR1 MNHNY and CDR2 SVGAGI (reference sequence). CDR3: CASKVLQSTDTQYF. The CDR3 nucleotides read TGTGCCAGCAAGGTTCTTCAGAGCACAGATACGCAGTATTTT.

This clonotype was picked up many times. The CDR3 DNA reads as TGTGCCAGTAGTTCAGCGGAGGCCAGCTCCTACGAGCAGTACTTC. This translates into CASSSAEASSYEQYF. V is TRBV19 and J is TRBJ2-7, with a weak D call TRBD2 (5 bases). The ends were cut back, 5 bases at V and 0 bases at J, with 14 bases in the middle. CDR3 length: 15 amino acids. Germline loops: CDR1 LNHDA, CDR2 SQIVND (reference sequence).

This clonotype was observed a handful of times. J is TRBJ2-7 and V is TRBV6-2 or TRBV6-3; D unresolved. Germline CDR1 and CDR2: MNHEY and SVGEGT. The CDR3 runs 12 residues. V was pared by 0 bases and J by 6 bases, with 6 bases between. CDR3 coding DNA: TGTGCCAGCAGTTACTCGCCCCTCGAGCAGTACTTC. Translating it yields CASSYSPLEQYF.

This clonotype has ten or more counts. V usage is TRBV27 and J usage is TRBJ1-1, with D perhaps TRBD1 (5 bases). The CDR3 contains 15 residues. Germline V CDR1 and CDR2: MNHEY, SMNVEV (reference sequence). V was cut by 3 bases and J by 3 bases, with 14 bases left in between. The CDR3 DNA is TGTGCCAGCAGTTTGGCGGGGGACGGATACACTGAAGCTTTCTTT. This translates into CASSLAGDGYTEAFF.

At least ten counts were recorded for this clonotype. The rearrangement joins TRBV3-1 to TRBJ1-2; D unresolved. The V end lost 0 bases, the J end lost 5 bases, and 10 bases lay between the germline ends. In germline, CDR1 is LGHDT, CDR2 YNNKEL (reference sequence). The CDR3 is made up of 14 amino acids. Here the CDR3 reads CASSQDIRGYGYTF. CDR3 coding DNA: TGTGCCAGCAGCCAAGATATAAGAGGTTATGGCTACACCTTC. Full variable domain (rest looked up from reference TRBV3-1 and TRBJ1-2): DTAVSQTPKYLVTQMGNDKSIKCEQNLGHDTMYWYKQDSKKFLKIMFSYNNKELIINETVPNRFSPKSPDKAHLNLHINSLELGDSAVYFCASSQDIRGYGYTFGSGTRLTVV.

This clonotype has ten or more counts. The chain carries TRBV20-1 and TRBJ1-4; perhaps TRBD1 as D (5 bases). Looked up from germline, CDR1 is DFQATT and CDR2 is SNEGSKA (reference sequence). This CDR3 spans 14 amino acids. The V end was cut by 5 bases, the J end by 6 bases, with 16 bases between. CDR3 nucleotides: TGCAGTGCTTGGGGGGGGAGTCGGGATGAAAAACTGTTTTTT. This sequence encodes CSAWGGSRDEKLFF.

This clonotype is judged medium-sized. V usage is TRBV20-1 and J usage is TRBJ1-1, with 8 positions matching TRBD1. CDR3 length: 14 amino acids. V lost 6 bases, J lost 3 bases, and 9 bases stayed unmatched. Germline loops: CDR1 DFQATT, CDR2 SNEGSKA (reference sequence). The CDR3: CSATTYRGDTEAFF. In DNA form, the CDR3 reads TGCAGTGCAACCACGTACAGGGGGGACACTGAAGCTTTCTTT.

There are many counts of this clonotype. This chain connects TRBV6-6 to TRBJ1-3; D gene uncertain. The CDR3 covers 16 residues. Germline V CDR1 and CDR2: MNHNY, SVGAGI (reference sequence). V was shortened by 7 bases and J by 0 bases, with 16 bases between the two germline ends. The CDR3 loop reads CASIPSGAHSGNTIYF. CDR3 DNA sequence: TGTGCCAGCATCCCAAGCGGAGCGCACTCTGGAAACACCATATATTTT.

The chain links TRBV10-2 to TRBJ1-2; D is possibly TRBD1 (5 bases). Looked up from germline, CDR1 is WSHSY and CDR2 is SAAADI. With 8 bases removed from V and 4 bases from J, the gap between germline ends came to 14 bases. The CDR3 runs to 13 residues. The CDR3 bases are TGCGCCAGCCTTAAGGACGGGACCTATGGCTACACCTTC. As protein: CASLKDGTYGYTF.

In its sample, this clonotype was seen many times. The chain links TRBV24-1 to TRBJ2-3, with unresolved D. The CDR3 runs 14 residues. Germline-derived CDR1 and CDR2 are KGHDR and SFDVKD. Trimming removed 7 bases at V and 4 bases at J, with 14 bases between. The CDR3 nucleotides are TGTGCCACCAGAGGGCGAGAGGCACCAGATACGCAGTATTTT. Its translation: CATRGREAPDTQYF.

This clonotype was observed at least ten times. The chain carries TRBV18 and TRBJ2-3, with 8 bases fitting TRBD2. CDR1 KGHSH and CDR2 LQKENI come from the germline V gene. CDR3 length: 18 amino acids. With V trimmed by 1 base and J by 0 bases, 9 bases remained unmatched. CDR3 region: CASSPRLSGGYSTDTQYF. CDR3 sequence (DNA): TGTGCCAGCTCACCACGACTGTCGGGGGGGTATAGCACAGATACGCAGTATTTT.

This clonotype has just a few counts. The chain has TRBV2 and TRBJ2-7; D not resolved. Germline V CDR1 and CDR2: SNHLY, FYNNEI. The CDR3 length is 15 residues. V lost 1 base to trimming and J lost 7 bases, with 17 bases between them. CDR3 region: CASSEGTILPGEQYF. CDR3 DNA: TGTGCCAGCAGTGAAGGGACGATCCTACCTGGGGAGCAGTACTTC.

This clonotype appeared many times. V and J are TRBV6-6 and TRBJ2-3, with 7 bases matching TRBD1. V dropped 0 bases and J dropped 5; count of bases not matched to a gene: 8. Germline CDR1 and CDR2: MNHNY and SVGAGI (reference sequence). This CDR3 spans 16 amino acids. In DNA, the CDR3 is TGTGCCAGCAGTTACTCGTCAGGGGGATATATAGATACGCAGTATTTT. It codes for CASSYSSGGYIDTQYF.

This chain connects TRBV6-6 to TRBJ1-6; 9 positions agree with TRBD1. Per the germline V gene, CDR1 is MNHNY and CDR2 is SVGAGI (reference sequence). This CDR3 is built from 14 residues. J was trimmed by 7 bases and V by 5 bases; bases with no gene match: 3. The CDR3 here is CASSPDRGNSPLHF. The CDR3 DNA is TGTGCCAGCAGTCCGGACAGGGGCAATTCACCCCTCCACTTT.

The gene calls are TRBV12-3 or TRBV12-4 and TRBJ2-7; 10 bases match TRBD2. There are 17 residues in the CDR3. V shed 0 bases, J shed 1 base, and the junction held 6 bases outside the gene matches. CDR3 sequence (DNA): TGTGCCAGCAGTTTAGCCCTAGGACTAGCGGCTTCCTACGAGCAGTACTTC. Translation gives CASSLALGLAASYEQYF.

This clonotype occurred many times. The chain combines TRBV6-1 with TRBJ1-5; 9 nucleotides line up with TRBD1. Germline V gene data show CDR1 as MNHNS and CDR2 as SASEGT. V lost 6 bases to trimming and J lost 3 bases; unmatched junction nucleotides: 3. The CDR3 runs to 14 residues. As DNA, the CDR3 is TGTGCCAGCAGAGGGACAGGGTACAATCAGCCCCAGCATTTT. This gives the protein CASRGTGYNQPQHF.

In this sample, this clonotype turned up many times. The V call is TRBV12-3 or TRBV12-4, the J call TRBJ2-1, with 12 bases aligning to TRBD2. V lost 6 bases to trimming and J lost 6 bases; unmatched junction nucleotides: 3. CDR3 length: 14 residues. This chain's CDR3 is CASRRLAGANEQFF. For the CDR3, the DNA is TGTGCCAGCAGAAGACTAGCGGGGGCCAATGAGCAGTTCTTC.

This clonotype was detected ten times or more. The chain is built from TRBV29-1 and TRBJ2-3; D unresolved. The CDR3 sequence is 15 residues long. CDR1 is SQVTM and CDR2 is ANQGSEA in the germline V gene. The V end was cut by 7 bases, the J end by 11 bases, with 28 bases between. The CDR3 DNA reads TGCAGCGCACTTCCCCACACCCACGTCGCCGGCCAGCAGTATTTT. Amino acid sequence: CSALPHTHVAGQQYF.

The chain is built from TRBV4-2 and TRBJ2-1, with unresolved D. V was shortened by 1 base and J by 0 bases, with 13 bases between the two germline ends. This CDR3 has 17 amino acids. The germline V gene encodes CDR1 LGHNA and CDR2 YNFKEQ. The CDR3 loop reads CASSQVGQAISYNEQFF. The DNA for the CDR3 is TGTGCCAGCAGCCAAGTCGGTCAGGCTATCTCCTACAATGAGCAGTTCTTC.

This clonotype has just a few counts. The chain links TRBV7-6 to TRBJ1-4; tentative D call: TRBD1 (5 bases). Germline loops: CDR1 SGHVS, CDR2 FNYEAQ. The CDR3 loop spans 18 amino acids. V lost 2 bases and J 7 bases, leaving 23 bases between the germline ends. Here the CDR3 DNA reads TGTGCCAGCAGCTTAATCCCCCCATGGGGCGGTTCGGTTGAAAAACTGTTTTTT. Translated: CASSLIPPWGGSVEKLFF. The whole variable domain, filled in from reference TRBV7-6 and TRBJ1-4, reads GAGVSQSPRYKVTKRGQDVALRCDPISGHVSLYWYRQALGQGPEFLTYFNYEAQQDKSGLPNDRFSAERPEGSISTLTIQRTEQRDSAMYRCASSLIPPWGGSVEKLFFGSGTQLSVL.

This clonotype was seen ten or more times. J is TRBJ1-5 and V is TRBV20-1; tentative D call: TRBD1 (5 bases). Trimming left V 3 bases short and J 0 bases short, with 27 bases between. The CDR3 has 20 residues. Germline V CDR1 and CDR2: DFQATT, SNEGSKA (reference sequence). The CDR3 DNA is TGCAGTGCTAGTAACAAGGGTAGTGGGGCGCTGGGCCGTAGCAATCAGCCCCAGCATTTT. Translation: CSASNKGSGALGRSNQPQHF.